The subject of this entry is one TCR beta chain. Its antigen is not known. This entry is derived from a study of cytomegalovirus exposure and HLA in healthy donors. The overall study: From 150 million to 200 million T cells, an earlier analysis saw 120 million or so unique TCR beta sequences. Findings of the study overall: Using a false discovery rate of 0.05, a later analysis showed that 15,000 to 20,000 TCR beta sequences were associated with HLA alleles. The authors enumerated over 150 TCR beta chains as linked to cytomegalovirus.

The germline V gene encodes CDR1 LNHDA and CDR2 SQIVND (reference sequence). V was cut by 3 bases and J by 0 bases, with 14 bases left in between. The CDR3 is made up of 17 amino acids. At sampling all donors were nominally healthy, likely with unrecorded immune exposures. PCR amplification relied on 60 Vbeta primers (plus 13 Jbeta primers). Some clones are missing from TCRdb's copy, which holds only in-frame ones; the method was immunoSEQ multiplex PCR. The table has about 160,000 clones, 75% to 90% seen once; the top ten hold roughly 1.9%. This chain connects TRBV19 to TRBJ2-2; D is undetermined. The clonotype originates from a woman aged 18-29 years in good health and CMV-seronegative. The specimen sequenced was PBMCs. CDR3 bases: TGTGCCAGTAGTATCTTATTCGACTCCCCGAACACCGGGGAGCTGTTTTTT. Translating it yields CASSILFDSPNTGELFF.